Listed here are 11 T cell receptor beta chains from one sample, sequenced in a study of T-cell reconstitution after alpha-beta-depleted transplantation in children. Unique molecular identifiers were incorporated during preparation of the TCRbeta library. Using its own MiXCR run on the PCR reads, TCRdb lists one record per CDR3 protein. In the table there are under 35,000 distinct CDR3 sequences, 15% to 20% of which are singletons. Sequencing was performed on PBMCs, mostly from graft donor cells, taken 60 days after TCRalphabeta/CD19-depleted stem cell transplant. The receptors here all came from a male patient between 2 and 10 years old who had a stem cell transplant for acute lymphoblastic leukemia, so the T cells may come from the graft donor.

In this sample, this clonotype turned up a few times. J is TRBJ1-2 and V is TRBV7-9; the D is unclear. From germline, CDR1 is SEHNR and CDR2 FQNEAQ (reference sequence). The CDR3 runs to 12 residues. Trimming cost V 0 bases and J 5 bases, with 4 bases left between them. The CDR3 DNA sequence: TGTGCCAGCAGCTTAGCAGGATATGGCTACACCTTC. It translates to CASSLAGYGYTF.

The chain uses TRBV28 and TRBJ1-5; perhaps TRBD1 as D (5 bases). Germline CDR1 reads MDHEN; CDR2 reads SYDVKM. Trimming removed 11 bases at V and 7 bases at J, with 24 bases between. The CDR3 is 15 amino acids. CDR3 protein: CACLLGRRRGQPQHF. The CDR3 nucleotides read TGTGCCTGCCTCCTGGGAAGAAGGAGGGGCCAGCCCCAGCATTTT.

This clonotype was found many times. CDR3 sequence reads: CSADRGINQPQHF. CDR3 DNA: TGCAGTGCTGACAGGGGGATCAATCAGCCCCAGCATTTT. The rearrangement joins TRBV20-1 to TRBJ1-5, with 9 bases lining up with TRBD1. Germline CDR1 reads DFQATT; CDR2 reads SNEGSKA (reference sequence). V was pared by 5 bases and J by 3 bases, with 2 bases of the junction left unmatched. This CDR3 is built from 13 residues.

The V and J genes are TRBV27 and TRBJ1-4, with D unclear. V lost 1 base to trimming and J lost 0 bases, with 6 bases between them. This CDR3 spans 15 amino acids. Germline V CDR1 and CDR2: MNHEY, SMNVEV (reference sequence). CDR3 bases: TGTGCCAGCAGTTTATTCCCCGCAACTAATGAAAAACTGTTTTTT. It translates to CASSLFPATNEKLFF.

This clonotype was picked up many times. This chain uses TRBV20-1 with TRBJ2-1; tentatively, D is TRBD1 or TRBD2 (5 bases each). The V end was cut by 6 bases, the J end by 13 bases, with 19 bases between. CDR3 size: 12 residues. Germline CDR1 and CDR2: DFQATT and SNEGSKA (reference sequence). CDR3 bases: TGCAGTGCAAAACGGGACCCCCGGGGTCAGTTCTTC. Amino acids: CSAKRDPRGQFF.

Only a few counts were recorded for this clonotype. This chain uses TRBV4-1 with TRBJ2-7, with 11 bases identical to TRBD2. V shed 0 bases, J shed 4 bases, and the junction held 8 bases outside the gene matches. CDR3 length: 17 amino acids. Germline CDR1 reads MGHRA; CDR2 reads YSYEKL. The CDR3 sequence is CASSQDPIAGGSYEQYF. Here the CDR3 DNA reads TGCGCCAGCAGCCAAGACCCCATAGCGGGAGGGAGTTACGAGCAGTACTTC.

CDR3: CAISEFEAWGEAFF. Here the CDR3 DNA reads TGTGCCATCAGTGAGTTCGAGGCCTGGGGTGAAGCTTTCTTT. This rearrangement joins TRBV10-3 to TRBJ1-1; no definite D call. This CDR3 contains 14 residues. Germline loops: CDR1 ENHRY, CDR2 SYGVKD. Trimming stripped 1 base from V and 7 bases from J, with 13 bases between.

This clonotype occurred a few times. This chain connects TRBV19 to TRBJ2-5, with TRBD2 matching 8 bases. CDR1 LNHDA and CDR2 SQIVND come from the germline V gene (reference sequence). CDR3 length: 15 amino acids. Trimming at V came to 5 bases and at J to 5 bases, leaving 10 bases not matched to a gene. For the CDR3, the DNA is TGTGCCAGTAGTGAGGGACTAGGTGTAGGGGAGACCCAGTACTTC. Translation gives CASSEGLGVGETQYF.

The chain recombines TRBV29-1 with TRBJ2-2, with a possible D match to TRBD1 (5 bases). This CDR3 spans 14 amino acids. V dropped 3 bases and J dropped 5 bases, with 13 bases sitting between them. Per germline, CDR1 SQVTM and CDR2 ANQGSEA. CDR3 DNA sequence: TGCAGCGTTGAGGTCAGGGTGAAAACCGGGGAGCTGTTTTTT. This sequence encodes CSVEVRVKTGELFF.

The chain's CDR3 is CSSTGTSGRASTDTQYF. The CDR3 DNA follows: TGCAGCTCCACAGGGACTAGCGGGAGAGCTAGCACAGATACGCAGTATTTT. The V gene is TRBV29-1, the J gene TRBJ2-3; 14 bases match TRBD2. V was clipped by 8 bases and J by 0 bases; unmatched bases: 10. From germline, CDR1 is SQVTM and CDR2 ANQGSEA. The length of the CDR3 is 17 residues.

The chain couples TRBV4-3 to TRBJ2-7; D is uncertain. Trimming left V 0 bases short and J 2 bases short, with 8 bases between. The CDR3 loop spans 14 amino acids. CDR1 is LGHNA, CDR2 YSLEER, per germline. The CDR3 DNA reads TGCGCCAGCAGCCAAGATTCCGGTCCCTACGAGCAGTACTTC. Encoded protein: CASSQDSGPYEQYF.